A selection of T cell receptor beta chains follows, all from one sample in a study of identical twins. TCRdb independently ran MiXCR on the 5' RACE reads; one entry per CDR3 protein. The sample yields 400,000 to 650,000 distinct CDR3 sequences, 22% seen once. The same sample was also studied in work on T cells expressing NK-cell markers.

The specimen was CD4+ T cells sorted from blood. The source of these receptors is a woman aged 18-29 years in good health. Each CDR3 is given with its conserved first and last residue. Fields, in order: CDR3 protein, CDR3 DNA, clone size, D gene, V gene, J gene. A D gene is named only where the DNA matches it firmly. A row's size may be missing; if present it is once, few, many or a size class.

CDR3aa: CASSLADGTGYGYTF
CDR3nt: TGCGCCAGCAGCTTGGCCGATGGGACAGGCTATGGCTACACCTTC
abundance: NA
d_gene: TRBD1
v_gene: TRBV5-1
j_gene: TRBJ1-2

CDR3aa: CASKGDLVPSEKLFF
CDR3nt: TGTGCCAGCAAAGGGGACTTGGTTCCGTCCGAAAAACTGTTTTTT
abundance: few
d_gene: NA
v_gene: TRBV6-1
j_gene: TRBJ1-4

CDR3aa: CASSPPGRTDTQYF
CDR3nt: TGTGCCAGCAGCCCGCCCGGGAGGACAGATACGCAGTATTTT
abundance: many
d_gene: TRBD2
v_gene: TRBV13
j_gene: TRBJ2-3

CDR3aa: CSALGLAGGSYNEQFF
CDR3nt: TGCAGTGCCCTGGGACTAGCGGGAGGCTCCTACAATGAGCAGTTCTTC
abundance: NA
d_gene: TRBD2
v_gene: TRBV20-1
j_gene: TRBJ2-1

CDR3aa: CSARGVSRTDTQYF
CDR3nt: TGCAGTGCTAGGGGGGTCTCGCGCACAGATACGCAGTATTTT
abundance: NA
d_gene: NA
v_gene: TRBV20-1
j_gene: TRBJ2-3

CDR3aa: CSATSLYSGGTYEQYF
CDR3nt: TGCAGTGCTACCAGTCTTTATAGCGGGGGGACCTACGAGCAGTACTTC
abundance: few
d_gene: TRBD2
v_gene: TRBV20-1
j_gene: TRBJ2-7

CDR3aa: CASSQIGGSYGYTF
CDR3nt: TGCGCCAGCAGCCAAATCGGGGGATCCTATGGCTACACCTTC
abundance: once
d_gene: NA
v_gene: TRBV4-3
j_gene: TRBJ1-2

CDR3aa: CSAGGRGGSYEQYF
CDR3nt: TGCAGTGCTGGGGGGAGGGGAGGCTCCTACGAGCAGTACTTC
abundance: few
d_gene: TRBD2
v_gene: TRBV20-1
j_gene: TRBJ2-7

CDR3aa: CASRPQGYGYTF
CDR3nt: TGTGCCAGCAGGCCACAGGGCTATGGCTACACCTTC
abundance: few
d_gene: NA
v_gene: TRBV6-5
j_gene: TRBJ1-2

CDR3aa: CASSMTPWNEQFF
CDR3nt: TGCGCCAGCAGCATGACACCCTGGAATGAGCAGTTCTTC
abundance: few
d_gene: NA
v_gene: TRBV5-1
j_gene: TRBJ2-1

CDR3aa: CAVQQGVHSPLHF
CDR3nt: TGTGCCGTCCAACAGGGGGTACATTCACCCCTCCACTTT
abundance: NA
d_gene: TRBD1
v_gene: TRBV10-3
j_gene: TRBJ1-6

CDR3aa: CSATGGGGSYEQYF
CDR3nt: TGCAGTGCTACAGGTGGCGGCGGCTCCTACGAGCAGTACTTC
abundance: few
d_gene: NA
v_gene: TRBV20-1
j_gene: TRBJ2-7

CDR3aa: CASSESGRSLQGAFF
CDR3nt: TGCGCCAGCAGTGAGTCGGGGAGGTCTCTTCAAGGAGCTTTCTTT
abundance: few
d_gene: NA
v_gene: TRBV10-2
j_gene: TRBJ1-1

CDR3aa: CASSLKHFYEQYF
CDR3nt: TGTGCCAGCAGTTTGAAACACTTCTACGAGCAGTACTTC
abundance: NA
d_gene: NA
v_gene: TRBV12-3/TRBV12-4
j_gene: TRBJ2-7

CDR3aa: CSAVASTDTQYF
CDR3nt: TGCAGTGCGGTTGCTAGCACAGATACGCAGTATTTT
abundance: NA
d_gene: NA
v_gene: TRBV20-1
j_gene: TRBJ2-3

CDR3aa: CASSYNPGLNRIYEQYF
CDR3nt: TGTGCCAGCAGTTACAACCCGGGACTGAATAGGATCTACGAGCAGTACTTC
abundance: many
d_gene: NA
v_gene: TRBV6-5
j_gene: TRBJ2-7

CDR3aa: CASSREGVRTEAFF
CDR3nt: TGTGCCAGCAGCCGGGAGGGGGTAAGAACTGAAGCTTTCTTT
abundance: few
d_gene: NA
v_gene: TRBV12-3/TRBV12-4
j_gene: TRBJ1-1

CDR3aa: CASSSEFQGSPNTGELFF
CDR3nt: TGTGCCAGCAGCTCCGAATTCCAGGGATCCCCGAACACCGGGGAGCTGTTTTTT
abundance: NA
d_gene: NA
v_gene: TRBV11-1
j_gene: TRBJ2-2

CDR3aa: CASSRATGLNTGELFF
CDR3nt: TGTGCCAGCAGCCGAGCTACAGGCTTGAACACCGGGGAGCTGTTTTTT
abundance: few
d_gene: NA
v_gene: TRBV7-9
j_gene: TRBJ2-2

CDR3aa: CSATRTSGSRNEQFF
CDR3nt: TGCAGTGCTACCCGGACTAGCGGGAGTCGTAATGAGCAGTTCTTC
abundance: NA
d_gene: TRBD2
v_gene: TRBV20-1
j_gene: TRBJ2-1

CDR3aa: CSARVGTRNTDTQYF
CDR3nt: TGCAGTGCTCGCGTCGGGACTAGGAACACAGATACGCAGTATTTT
abundance: NA
d_gene: TRBD2
v_gene: TRBV20-1
j_gene: TRBJ2-3

CDR3aa: CASSLDPAGVPNTGELFF
CDR3nt: TGTGCCAGCAGCTTAGACCCAGCGGGAGTCCCTAACACCGGGGAGCTGTTTTTT
abundance: NA
d_gene: TRBD2
v_gene: TRBV11-1
j_gene: TRBJ2-2

CDR3aa: CASIRDLLSGNTIYF
CDR3nt: TGTGCCAGCATCCGAGACCTACTCTCTGGAAACACCATATATTTT
abundance: NA
d_gene: NA
v_gene: TRBV6-1
j_gene: TRBJ1-3

CDR3aa: CSARETVSTDTQYF
CDR3nt: TGCAGTGCTAGAGAGACAGTTAGCACAGATACGCAGTATTTT
abundance: NA
d_gene: NA
v_gene: TRBV20-1
j_gene: TRBJ2-3

CDR3aa: CAISPSSGTGGTQYF
CDR3nt: TGTGCCATCAGTCCTTCCTCCGGGACAGGAGGGACCCAGTACTTC
abundance: many
d_gene: TRBD1
v_gene: TRBV10-3
j_gene: TRBJ2-5

CDR3aa: CASSQVSRYNEQFF
CDR3nt: TGTGCCAGCAGCCAAGTCTCGCGGTACAATGAGCAGTTCTTC
abundance: many
d_gene: NA
v_gene: TRBV3-1
j_gene: TRBJ2-1

CDR3aa: CASSQDTSIGNTIYF
CDR3nt: TGCGCCAGCAGCCAAGATACCAGCATTGGAAACACCATATATTTT
abundance: NA
d_gene: NA
v_gene: TRBV4-3
j_gene: TRBJ1-3

CDR3aa: CASTRRGGVSYNEQFF
CDR3nt: TGTGCCAGCACCAGACGGGGGGGAGTGAGTTACAATGAGCAGTTCTTC
abundance: few
d_gene: TRBD2
v_gene: TRBV6-1
j_gene: TRBJ2-1

CDR3aa: CASSLVRTVAKNIQYF
CDR3nt: TGTGCCAGCAGCTTAGTTCGGACAGTAGCCAAAAACATTCAGTACTTC
abundance: many
d_gene: NA
v_gene: TRBV7-2
j_gene: TRBJ2-4

CDR3aa: CASSSKWVHYEQYF
CDR3nt: TGTGCCAGCAGTTCCAAATGGGTACACTACGAGCAGTACTTC
abundance: NA
d_gene: NA
v_gene: TRBV12-3/TRBV12-4
j_gene: TRBJ2-7

CDR3aa: CASRLAGSTFGGTQYF
CDR3nt: TGTGCCAGCAGACTAGCGGGGTCAACCTTTGGAGGGACCCAGTACTTC
abundance: NA
d_gene: TRBD2
v_gene: TRBV27
j_gene: TRBJ2-5

CDR3aa: CASSLVPGGELFF
CDR3nt: TGCGCCAGCAGCTTGGTCCCGGGCGGGGAGCTGTTTTTT
abundance: NA
d_gene: NA
v_gene: TRBV5-1
j_gene: TRBJ2-2

CDR3aa: CASSPRVRVLGTEAFF
CDR3nt: TGTGCCAGCAGCCCAAGAGTCAGGGTTTTAGGCACTGAAGCTTTCTTT
abundance: NA
d_gene: NA
v_gene: TRBV11-2
j_gene: TRBJ1-1

CDR3aa: CASSFAGGDTQYF
CDR3nt: TGTGCCAGCAGCTTTGCCGGGGGAGATACGCAGTATTTT
abundance: few
d_gene: NA
v_gene: TRBV7-2
j_gene: TRBJ2-3

CDR3aa: CRVMSSSYNEQFF
CDR3nt: TGCAGGGTCATGAGTAGCTCCTACAATGAGCAGTTCTTC
abundance: many
d_gene: NA
v_gene: TRBV20-1
j_gene: TRBJ2-1

CDR3aa: CASSELTSLYNEQFF
CDR3nt: TGTGCCAGCAGTGAATTGACTAGCCTTTACAATGAGCAGTTCTTC
abundance: NA
d_gene: TRBD2
v_gene: TRBV25-1
j_gene: TRBJ2-1

CDR3aa: CASSISGSSDTQYF
CDR3nt: TGTGCCAGCAGCATTAGCGGGAGTTCAGATACGCAGTATTTT
abundance: few
d_gene: TRBD2
v_gene: TRBV7-2
j_gene: TRBJ2-3

CDR3aa: CASTARPGPTGELFF
CDR3nt: TGTGCCAGCACCGCCCGTCCAGGGCCGACCGGGGAGCTGTTTTTT
abundance: NA
d_gene: NA
v_gene: TRBV6-1
j_gene: TRBJ2-2

CDR3aa: CSAREGRLGMRGTQYF
CDR3nt: TGCAGTGCTAGAGAGGGTAGACTGGGGATGCGAGGGACCCAGTACTTC
abundance: NA
d_gene: NA
v_gene: TRBV20-1
j_gene: TRBJ2-5

CDR3aa: CASSLETIQYF
CDR3nt: TGTGCCAGCAGCTTAGAGACAATTCAGTACTTC
abundance: many
d_gene: NA
v_gene: TRBV7-2
j_gene: TRBJ2-7

CDR3aa: CASSFRGGRTDTQYF
CDR3nt: TGTGCCAGCAGCTTCCGAGGCGGCCGCACAGATACGCAGTATTTT
abundance: NA
d_gene: NA
v_gene: TRBV7-2
j_gene: TRBJ2-3

CDR3aa: CASSPTYSGIERDTQYF
CDR3nt: TGCGCCAGCAGCCCAACATATAGCGGGATAGAGAGAGATACGCAGTATTTT
abundance: NA
d_gene: TRBD2
v_gene: TRBV5-1
j_gene: TRBJ2-3

CDR3aa: CASSPTEPKQFF
CDR3nt: TGTGCCAGCAGTCCCACCGAACCCAAGCAGTTCTTC
abundance: few
d_gene: NA
v_gene: TRBV12-3/TRBV12-4
j_gene: TRBJ2-1

CDR3aa: CSAIDPSYEQYF
CDR3nt: TGCAGTGCCATCGACCCCTCCTACGAGCAGTACTTC
abundance: NA
d_gene: NA
v_gene: TRBV20-1
j_gene: TRBJ2-7

CDR3aa: CASSAPGTF
CDR3nt: TGTGCCAGCAGTGCCCCCGGGACCTTC
abundance: NA
d_gene: NA
v_gene: TRBV12-3/TRBV12-4
j_gene: TRBJ1-2

CDR3aa: CAIKSSSTEAFF
CDR3nt: TGTGCCATCAAGTCCTCCAGCACTGAAGCTTTCTTT
abundance: NA
d_gene: NA
v_gene: TRBV10-3
j_gene: TRBJ1-1